This T cell receptor beta chain was sequenced during a study of blood T cell repertoires in COVID-19. For the study at large: Sites in the United States, Italy and Spain provided acute and convalescent COVID-19 samples. In each case, the material was cDNA or gDNA derived from T cells, B-cell-depleted T cells, or PBMCs.

The V gene's germline CDR1 is LNHNV and CDR2 YYDKDF (reference sequence). V lost 5 bases to trimming and J lost 7 bases; unmatched junction nucleotides: 9. CDR3 size: 16 residues. Original processing methods: It was from reference gene primer amplification that nucleated cell counts were estimated. The repertoire was sequenced with immunoSEQ multiplex PCR; TCRdb's copy has only in-frame clones and lacks some. V, J and clone size are those of that table, while D and trimming were read from the DNA. The profile shows 48,000 or so clones, 85% to 90% of them singletons. This clone was counted a single time. It was during active infection that Seattle patients were enrolled and then longitudinally followed.

The chain combines TRBV15 with TRBJ1-6; TRBD1 aligns across 9 bases. The clonotype comes from an elderly woman with COVID-19, enrolled during active disease. The sequenced sample consisted of peripheral blood. CDR3 DNA sequence: TGTGCCACCAGCCCTGAGGCAGGGACAGGGAATTCACCCCTCCACTTT. It is translated as CATSPEAGTGNSPLHF.